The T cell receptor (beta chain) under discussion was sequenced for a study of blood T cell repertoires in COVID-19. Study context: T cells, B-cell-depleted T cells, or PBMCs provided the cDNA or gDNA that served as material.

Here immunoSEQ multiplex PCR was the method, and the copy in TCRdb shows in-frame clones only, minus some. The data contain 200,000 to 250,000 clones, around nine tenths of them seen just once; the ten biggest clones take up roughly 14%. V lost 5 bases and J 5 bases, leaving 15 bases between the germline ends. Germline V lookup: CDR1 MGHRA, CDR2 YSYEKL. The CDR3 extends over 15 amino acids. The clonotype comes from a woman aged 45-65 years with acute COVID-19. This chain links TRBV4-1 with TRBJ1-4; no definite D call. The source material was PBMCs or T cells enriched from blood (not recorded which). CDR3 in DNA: TGCGCCAGCAGCTGGGCAGGACTGGTCAATGAAAAACTGTTTTTT. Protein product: CASSWAGLVNEKLFF.